This T cell receptor beta chain was captured in a study of blood T cell repertoires in COVID-19. Study background: T cells, B-cell-depleted T cells, or PBMCs provided the cDNA or gDNA that served as material.

Germline loops: CDR1 MNHEY, CDR2 SVGAGI. There are 11 residues in the CDR3. V was trimmed by 7 bases and J by 1 base, leaving 4 bases between them. This table comes from immunoSEQ multiplex PCR, and its TCRdb copy is limited to in-frame clones, with some not included. The sample contains around 100,000 clones, 80% of which appear only once. Sequenced input: peripheral blood. The chain recombines TRBV6-5 with TRBJ2-5; D is uncertain. This TCR was recovered from a man aged 65 to 85 with active or convalescent COVID-19. The CDR3 spells CASTLQETQYF. In DNA form, the CDR3 reads TGTGCCAGCACCCTCCAAGAGACCCAGTACTTC.